Listed here is a single T cell receptor beta chain. Trimming pared 2 bases from V and 0 bases from J, leaving 8 bases between. Per the germline V gene, CDR1 is SGHAT and CDR2 is FQDESV (reference sequence). CDR3 length equals 15 residues. This specimen comes from a study of shared clonotypes between healthy human individuals. The table came from immunoSEQ multiplex PCR; TCRdb's copy has only in-frame clones and leaves some out. The table lists some 2,500,000 clones, roughly 92% of them singletons. The J gene is TRBJ1-3, the V gene TRBV11-1; unclear D gene. Sequencing used naive CD4+ T cells from PBMCs. The sample's subset: CD45RA+ positively selected. The sequence was obtained from a man younger than 35 in good health. Some clones in this sample may be carry-over from other donors' samples. The CDR3 bases are TGTGCCAGCAGCTTAACCCCGTCCTCTGGAAACACCATATATTTT. It encodes CASSLTPSSGNTIYF.